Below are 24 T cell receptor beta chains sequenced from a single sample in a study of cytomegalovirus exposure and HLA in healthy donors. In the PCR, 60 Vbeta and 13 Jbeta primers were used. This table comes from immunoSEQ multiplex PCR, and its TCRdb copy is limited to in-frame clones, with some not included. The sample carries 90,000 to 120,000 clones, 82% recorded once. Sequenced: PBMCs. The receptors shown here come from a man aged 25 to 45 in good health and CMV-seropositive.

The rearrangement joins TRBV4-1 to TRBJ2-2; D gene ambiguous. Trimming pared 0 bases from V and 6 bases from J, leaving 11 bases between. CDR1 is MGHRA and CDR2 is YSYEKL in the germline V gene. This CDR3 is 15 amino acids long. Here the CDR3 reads CASSQEIRRSGELFF. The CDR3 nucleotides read TGCGCCAGCAGCCAAGAAATTCGGCGGTCCGGGGAGCTGTTTTTT.

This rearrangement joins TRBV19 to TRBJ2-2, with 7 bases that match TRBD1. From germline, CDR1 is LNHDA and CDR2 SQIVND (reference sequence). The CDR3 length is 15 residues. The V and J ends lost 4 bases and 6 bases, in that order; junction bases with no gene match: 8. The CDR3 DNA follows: TGTGCCAGTAGTACCGACAGGGCATGGGCCGGGGAGCTGTTTTTT. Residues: CASSTDRAWAGELFF.

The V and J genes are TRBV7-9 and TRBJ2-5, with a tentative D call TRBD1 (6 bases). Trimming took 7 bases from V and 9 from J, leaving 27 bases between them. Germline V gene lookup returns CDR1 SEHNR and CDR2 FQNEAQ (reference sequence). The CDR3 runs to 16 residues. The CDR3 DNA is TGTGCCAGCAACTCTGGGGGCGCGGCAGGGGTTGAGGCCCAGTACTTC. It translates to CASNSGGAAGVEAQYF.

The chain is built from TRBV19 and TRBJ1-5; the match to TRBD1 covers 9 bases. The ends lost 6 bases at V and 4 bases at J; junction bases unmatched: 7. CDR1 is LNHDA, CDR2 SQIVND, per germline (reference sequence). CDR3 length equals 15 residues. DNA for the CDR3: TGTGCCAGTAGCGTCACTGGGACAGGGAATCAGCCCCAGCATTTT. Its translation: CASSVTGTGNQPQHF.

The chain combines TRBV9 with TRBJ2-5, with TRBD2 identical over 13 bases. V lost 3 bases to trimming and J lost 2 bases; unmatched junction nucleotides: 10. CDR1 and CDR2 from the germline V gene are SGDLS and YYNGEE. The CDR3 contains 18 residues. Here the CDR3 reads CASSANLRTSGGQETQYF. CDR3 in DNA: TGTGCCAGCAGCGCCAACCTCAGGACTAGCGGGGGTCAAGAGACCCAGTACTTC.

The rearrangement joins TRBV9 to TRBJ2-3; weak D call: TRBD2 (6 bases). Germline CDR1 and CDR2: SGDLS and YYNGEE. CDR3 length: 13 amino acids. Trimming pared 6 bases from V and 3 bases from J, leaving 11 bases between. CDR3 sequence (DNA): TGTGCCAGCACTAGCGACTGGACAGATACGCAGTATTTT. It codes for CASTSDWTDTQYF.

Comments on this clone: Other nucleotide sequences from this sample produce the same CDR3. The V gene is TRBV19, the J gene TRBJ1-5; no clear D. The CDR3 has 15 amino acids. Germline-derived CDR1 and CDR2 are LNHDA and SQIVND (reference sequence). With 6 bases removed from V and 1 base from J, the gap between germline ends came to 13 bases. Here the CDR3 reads CASSQHRGSNQPQHF. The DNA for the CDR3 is TGTGCCAGTAGCCAACACAGAGGGAGCAATCAGCCCCAGCATTTT. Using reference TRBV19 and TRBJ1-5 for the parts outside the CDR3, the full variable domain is DGGITQSPKYLFRKEGQNVTLSCEQNLNHDAMYWYRQDPGQGLRLIYYSQIVNDFQKGDIAEGYSVSREKKESFPLTVTSAQKNPTAFYLCASSQHRGSNQPQHFGDGTRLSIL.

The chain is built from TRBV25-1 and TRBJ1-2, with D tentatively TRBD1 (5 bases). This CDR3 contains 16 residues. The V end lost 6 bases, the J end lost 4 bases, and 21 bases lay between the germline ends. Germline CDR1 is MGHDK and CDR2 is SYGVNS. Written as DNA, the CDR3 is TGTGCCAGCAGCCCTCGTTTGGGGGGGAGCACCTATGGCTACACCTTC. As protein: CASSPRLGGSTYGYTF.

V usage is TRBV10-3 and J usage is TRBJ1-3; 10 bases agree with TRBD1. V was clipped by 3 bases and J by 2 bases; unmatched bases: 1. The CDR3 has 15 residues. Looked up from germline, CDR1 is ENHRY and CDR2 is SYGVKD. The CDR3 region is CAISDGTGAGNTIYF. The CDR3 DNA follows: TGTGCCATCAGTGACGGGACAGGGGCTGGAAACACCATATATTTT.

CDR3 nucleotide sequence: TGTGCCAGCAGCCGTGACAGGGGGCTTAATCAGCCCCAGCATTTT. Its protein is CASSRDRGLNQPQHF. This chain joins TRBV9 and TRBJ1-5, with 10 bases matching TRBD1. This CDR3 comprises 15 residues. Trimming took 4 bases from V and 4 from J; bases not matched to a gene: 5. Germline assignment: CDR1 SGDLS and CDR2 YYNGEE.

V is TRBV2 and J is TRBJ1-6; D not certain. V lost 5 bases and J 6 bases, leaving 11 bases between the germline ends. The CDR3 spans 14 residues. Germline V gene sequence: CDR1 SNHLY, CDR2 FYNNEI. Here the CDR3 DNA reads TGTGCCAGCAGTTACGGGATCGTTAATTCACCCCTCCACTTT. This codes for CASSYGIVNSPLHF.

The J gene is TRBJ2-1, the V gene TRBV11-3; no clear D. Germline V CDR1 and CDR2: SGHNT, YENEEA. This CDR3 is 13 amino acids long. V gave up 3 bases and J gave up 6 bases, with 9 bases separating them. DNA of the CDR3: TGTGCCAGCAGCTTGGAAGGAGTCAATGAGCAGTTCTTC. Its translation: CASSLEGVNEQFF.

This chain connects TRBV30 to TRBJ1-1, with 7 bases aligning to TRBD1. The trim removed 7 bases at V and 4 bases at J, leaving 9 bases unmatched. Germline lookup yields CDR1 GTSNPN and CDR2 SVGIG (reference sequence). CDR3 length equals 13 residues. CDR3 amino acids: CALNRGQGTEAFF. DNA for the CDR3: TGTGCCTTAAATAGGGGGCAGGGCACTGAAGCTTTCTTT.

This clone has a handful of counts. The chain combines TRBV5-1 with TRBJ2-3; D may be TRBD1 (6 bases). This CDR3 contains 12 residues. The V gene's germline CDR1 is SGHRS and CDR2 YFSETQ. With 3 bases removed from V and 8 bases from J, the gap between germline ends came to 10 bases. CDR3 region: CASSSGERTQYF. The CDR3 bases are TGCGCCAGCAGCTCAGGGGAACGTACGCAGTATTTT.

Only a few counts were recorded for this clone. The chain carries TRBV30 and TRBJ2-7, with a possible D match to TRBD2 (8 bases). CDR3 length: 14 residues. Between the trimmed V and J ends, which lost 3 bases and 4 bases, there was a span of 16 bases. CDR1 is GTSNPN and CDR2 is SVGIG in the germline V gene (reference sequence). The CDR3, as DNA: TGTGCCTGGAGCGTCCGGGAGGGGGCATACGAGCAGTACTTC. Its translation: CAWSVREGAYEQYF.

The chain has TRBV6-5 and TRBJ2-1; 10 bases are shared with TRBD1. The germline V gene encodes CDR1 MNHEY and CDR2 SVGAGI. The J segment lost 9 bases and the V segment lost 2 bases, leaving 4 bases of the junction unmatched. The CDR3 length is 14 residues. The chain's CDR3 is CASSYVDRGSEQFF. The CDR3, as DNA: TGTGCCAGCAGTTACGTGGACAGGGGGAGTGAGCAGTTCTTC.

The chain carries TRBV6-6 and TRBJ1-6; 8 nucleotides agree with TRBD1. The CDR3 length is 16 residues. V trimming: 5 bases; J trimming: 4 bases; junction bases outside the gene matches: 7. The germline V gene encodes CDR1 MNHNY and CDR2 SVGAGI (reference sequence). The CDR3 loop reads CASSPRDRTYNSPLHF. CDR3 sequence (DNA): TGTGCCAGCAGTCCCCGGGACAGGACTTATAATTCACCCCTCCACTTT.

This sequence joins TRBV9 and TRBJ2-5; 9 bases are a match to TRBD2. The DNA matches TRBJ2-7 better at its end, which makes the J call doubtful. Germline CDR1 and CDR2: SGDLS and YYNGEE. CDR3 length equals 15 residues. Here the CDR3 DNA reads TGTGCCAGTACCCCGGGTAGCGGGGGTTTCTACGAGCAGTACTTC. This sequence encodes CASTPGSGGFYEQYF.

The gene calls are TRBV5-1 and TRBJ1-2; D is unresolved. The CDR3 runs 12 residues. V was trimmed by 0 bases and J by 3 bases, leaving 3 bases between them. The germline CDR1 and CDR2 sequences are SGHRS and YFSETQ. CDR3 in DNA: TGCGCCAGCAGCTTGGACTACTATGGCTACACCTTC. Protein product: CASSLDYYGYTF.

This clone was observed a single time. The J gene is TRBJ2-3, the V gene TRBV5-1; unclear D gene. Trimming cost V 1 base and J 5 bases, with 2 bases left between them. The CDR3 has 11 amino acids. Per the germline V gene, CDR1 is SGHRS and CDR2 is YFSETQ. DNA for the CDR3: TGCGCCAGCAGCTTGCTAGATACGCAGTATTTT. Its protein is CASSLLDTQYF.

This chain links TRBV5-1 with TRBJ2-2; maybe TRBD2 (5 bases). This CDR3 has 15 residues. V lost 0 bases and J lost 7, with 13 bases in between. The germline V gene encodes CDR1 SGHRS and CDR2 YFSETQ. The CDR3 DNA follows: TGCGCCAGCAGCTTGGTCCCTCATGAGGGCGGGGAGCTGTTTTTT. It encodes CASSLVPHEGGELFF.

CDR3 sequence: CASTSRGNTGELFF. CDR3 coding DNA: TGTGCCAGCACCTCACGGGGTAACACCGGGGAGCTGTTTTTT. The chain carries TRBV27 and TRBJ2-2; tentatively, D is TRBD2 (5 bases). The CDR3 has 14 residues. Germline loops: CDR1 MNHEY, CDR2 SMNVEV (reference sequence). Trimming removed 7 bases at V and 2 bases at J, with 11 bases between.

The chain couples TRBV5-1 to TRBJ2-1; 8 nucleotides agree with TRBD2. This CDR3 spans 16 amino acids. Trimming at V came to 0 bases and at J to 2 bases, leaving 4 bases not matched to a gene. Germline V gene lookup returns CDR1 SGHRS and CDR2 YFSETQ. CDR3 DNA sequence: TGCGCCAGCAGCTTGGGGGTAGCGGGGCCCTACAATGAGCAGTTCTTC. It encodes CASSLGVAGPYNEQFF.

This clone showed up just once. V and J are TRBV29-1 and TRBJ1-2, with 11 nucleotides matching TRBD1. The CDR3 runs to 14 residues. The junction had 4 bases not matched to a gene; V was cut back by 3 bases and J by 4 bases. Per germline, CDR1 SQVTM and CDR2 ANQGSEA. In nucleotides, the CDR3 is TGCAGCGTTGATGGGACAGGGGGATCCTATGGCTACACCTTC. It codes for CSVDGTGGSYGYTF.